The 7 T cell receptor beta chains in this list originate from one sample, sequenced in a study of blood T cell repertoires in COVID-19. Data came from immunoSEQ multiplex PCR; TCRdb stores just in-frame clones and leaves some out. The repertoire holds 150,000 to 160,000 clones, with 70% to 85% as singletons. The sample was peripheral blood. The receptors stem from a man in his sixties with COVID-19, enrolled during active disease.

DNA for the CDR3: TGCAGCGTTGCTAGGACAGGGGGGAGGACTGAAGCTTTCTTT. Translation gives CSVARTGGRTEAFF. This sequence joins TRBV29-1 and TRBJ1-1; TRBD1 matches at 10 bases. Trimming at V came to 4 bases and at J to 5 bases, leaving 7 bases not matched to a gene. Germline-derived CDR1 and CDR2 are SQVTM and ANQGSEA. The CDR3 extends over 14 amino acids. Combining the CDR3 with reference TRBV29-1 and TRBJ1-1 gives the whole variable domain SAVISQKPSRDICQRGTSLTIQCQVDSQVTMMFWYRQQPGQSLTLIATANQGSEATYESGFVIDKFPISRPNLTFSTLTVSNMSPEDSSIYLCSVARTGGRTEAFFGQGTRLTVV.

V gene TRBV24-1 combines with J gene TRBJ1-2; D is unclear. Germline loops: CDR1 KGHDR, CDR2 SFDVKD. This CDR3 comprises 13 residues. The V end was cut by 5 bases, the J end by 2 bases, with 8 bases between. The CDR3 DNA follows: TGTGCCACCAGTGGCGGTCCCAACTATGGCTACACCTTC. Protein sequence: CATSGGPNYGYTF.

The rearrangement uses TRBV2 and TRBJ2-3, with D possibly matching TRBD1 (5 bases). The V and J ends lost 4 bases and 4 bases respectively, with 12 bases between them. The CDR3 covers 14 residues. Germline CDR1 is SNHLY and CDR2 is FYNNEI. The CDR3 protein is CASSGQLGADTQYF. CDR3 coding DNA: TGTGCCAGCAGTGGACAGCTCGGCGCAGATACGCAGTATTTT.

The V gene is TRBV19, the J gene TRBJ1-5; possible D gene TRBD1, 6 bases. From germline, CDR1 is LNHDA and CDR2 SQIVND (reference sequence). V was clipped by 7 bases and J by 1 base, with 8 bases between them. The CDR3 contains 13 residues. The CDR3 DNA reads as TGTGCCAGTAAGGACAGAAGCAATCAGCCCCAGCATTTT. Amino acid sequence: CASKDRSNQPQHF.

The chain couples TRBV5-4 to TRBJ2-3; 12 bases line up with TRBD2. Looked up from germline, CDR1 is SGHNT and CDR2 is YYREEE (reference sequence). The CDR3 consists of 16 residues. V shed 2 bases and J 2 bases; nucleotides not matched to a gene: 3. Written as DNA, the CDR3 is TGTGCCAGCAGCTTCGGGACTAGCGGGTTCACAGATACGCAGTATTTT. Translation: CASSFGTSGFTDTQYF.

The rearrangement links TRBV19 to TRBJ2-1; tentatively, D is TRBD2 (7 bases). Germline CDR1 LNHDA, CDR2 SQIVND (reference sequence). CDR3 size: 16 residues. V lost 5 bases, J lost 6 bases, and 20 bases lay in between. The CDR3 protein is CASSPRRGLTSNEQFF. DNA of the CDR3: TGTGCCAGTAGTCCCCGGCGGGGGCTAACTAGCAATGAGCAGTTCTTC.

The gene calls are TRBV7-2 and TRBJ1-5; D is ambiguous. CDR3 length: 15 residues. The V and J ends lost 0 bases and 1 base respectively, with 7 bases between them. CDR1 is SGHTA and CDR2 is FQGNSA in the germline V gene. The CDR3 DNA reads TGTGCCAGCAGCTTAGCGGGCAGGAGCAATCAGCCCCAGCATTTT. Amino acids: CASSLAGRSNQPQHF.